The clone carrying this T cell receptor beta chain has ten or more counts. The antigen is undetermined. This entry is derived from a study of T cells after yellow fever vaccination. There are 16 residues in the CDR3. Germline V lookup: CDR1 KGHDR, CDR2 SFDVKD. Trimming removed 1 base from V and 4 bases from J; junction bases left unmatched: 8. General study findings and limits: FACS-sorted repertoires might harbor abundant contaminating clonotypes from the bulk population. Clones that expanded after primary vaccination mostly reappeared after the booster (96% CD4, roughly 90% CD8).

TCRdb redid the calling of the 5' RACE reads with MiXCR, one entry per CDR3 protein. Here the sample spans some 260,000 distinct CDR3 sequences, 5.2% being singletons. This TCR came from a man younger than 35 who received the YFV17D yellow fever vaccine. Sample: CD4+ T cells sorted from PBMCs, taken on the day of the yellow fever booster vaccination. The V and J genes are TRBV24-1 and TRBJ2-5; 7 nucleotides align to TRBD2. CDR3 amino acids: CATSDFGLAEGETQYF. The CDR3 nucleotides are TGTGCCACCAGTGATTTTGGGCTAGCGGAGGGAGAGACCCAGTACTTC.